The rows below give T cell receptor beta chains drawn from one sample of a study of T-cell reconstitution after alpha-beta-depleted transplantation in children. Using its own MiXCR run on the PCR reads, TCRdb lists one record per CDR3 protein. The sample records about 540,000 distinct CDR3 sequences, approximately 16% being singletons. The sample was PBMCs from the stem cell graft donor, taken from the stem cell graft. These receptors were obtained from a human donor who donated a stem cell graft to a child with acute lymphoblastic leukemia. CDR3s leave out the opening cysteine and the closing phenylalanine or tryptophan. Fields, in order: J gene, V gene, CDR3 protein.

>TRBJ1-1|TRBV5-6
ASSLNHPVSSGAF
>TRBJ1-3|TRBV5-6
ASSFGTGSSGNTIY
>TRBJ2-7|TRBV27
ASSFLTGNEQY
>TRBJ2-7|TRBV24-1
ATSTAWGYEQY
>TRBJ2-3|TRBV5-1
ASSLQTGGLTDTQY
>TRBJ1-1|TRBV6-1
ASSPHEAGAWEAF
>TRBJ2-7|TRBV11-1
ASRGTSGRATAFYEQY
>TRBJ2-1|TRBV29-1
SVEEGYNEQF
>TRBJ2-5|TRBV9
ASSFSGSGRETQY
>TRBJ1-6|TRBV3-1
ASSAGTGVYPLH
>TRBJ2-1|TRBV20-1
SARLPQAGDYNEQF
>TRBJ2-7|TRBV5-8
ASSRRQPAYEQY
>TRBJ2-7|TRBV27
ASSSLGGPSNSYEQY
>TRBJ2-3|TRBV20-1
SAERADTQY
>TRBJ2-1|TRBV2
ASIIGGVLYNEQF
>TRBJ2-1|TRBV7-3
ASSPAMLAGGHNEQF
>TRBJ2-1|TRBV6-5
ASSFRSGLAGQKDEQF
>TRBJ2-7|TRBV7-3
ASSSSITGGNEQY
>TRBJ2-7|TRBV5-6
ASSPRRDRDYEQY
>TRBJ2-1|TRBV5-5
ASSLSITGSSYNEQF
>TRBJ1-5|TRBV4-2
ASSPHARAPNSNQPQH
>TRBJ2-1|TRBV11-2
ASSFPRFTYNEQF
>TRBJ1-1|TRBV6-4
ASSESRRENTEAF
>TRBJ1-5|TRBV27
ATSQGWNQPQH
>TRBJ2-6|TRBV15
ATSRDGGSGANVLT
>TRBJ1-5|TRBV20-1
SARGGQGEGQPQH
>TRBJ1-1|TRBV19
ASSMAGHTEAF
>TRBJ2-7|TRBV4-1
ASSHSLAGSYEQY
>TRBJ2-3|TRBV5-5
ASPDPSGSTDTQY
>TRBJ2-1|TRBV12-3/TRBV12-4
ASSPSGTGYNEQF
>TRBJ2-1|TRBV5-1
ASSLGQAAYNEQF
>TRBJ2-7|TRBV5-1
ASSLEGGLSYEQY
>TRBJ2-7|TRBV12-3/TRBV12-4
ASSFKGRDYEQY
>TRBJ1-2|TRBV27
ASSLVGTGYGYT
>TRBJ2-7|TRBV20-1
SARDRDGTSYEQY
>TRBJ2-4|TRBV14
ASSQLTGTKNIQY
>TRBJ2-2|TRBV5-1
ASSVTVANTGELF
>TRBJ2-2|TRBV10-3
ATNRDPQNTGELF
>TRBJ2-1|TRBV15
ATSRVGDYNEQF
>TRBJ2-2|TRBV6-5
ASSYSFRGNTGELF
>TRBJ2-1|TRBV7-6
ASSLAMGLAGHNEQF
>TRBJ2-1|TRBV6-4
ATSTSGNNEQF
>TRBJ2-7|TRBV18
ASSSGQAGDEQY
>TRBJ1-1|TRBV20-1
SADDLGTEAF
>TRBJ2-7|TRBV19
ASSVVAGVGIYEQY
>TRBJ2-3|TRBV6-1
ASSDQVPDTQY
>TRBJ2-1|TRBV30
ASALWRGEQF
>TRBJ2-1|TRBV5-1
ASSKDRARDEQF
>TRBJ2-1|TRBV20-1
SARNEQF
>TRBJ2-7|TRBV4-1
ASSRRGSRNEQY
>TRBJ1-2|TRBV29-1
SVEGQVYGYT
>TRBJ2-5|TRBV7-3
ASSPLAGGRETQY
>TRBJ2-3|TRBV12-5
ASGLNPDTQY
>TRBJ2-1|TRBV29-1
SVEGRGQGARFDYNEQF
>TRBJ2-7|TRBV20-1
SASRSGLAGGSYEQY